Given below is one TCR beta chain in context. Its antigen is unidentified. This CDR3 is built from 16 residues. The J segment lost 4 bases and the V segment lost 1 base, leaving 6 bases of the junction unmatched. The germline V gene has CDR1 SGHNT and CDR2 YYREEE (reference sequence). Sequenced by immunoSEQ multiplex PCR; TCRdb stores in-frame clones only, minus some. The sample contains more than 45,000 clones, roughly three quarters of which appear only once. This record comes from a study of OX40 agonist ivuxolimab in advanced cancers. Study as a whole: Age averaged about 60 years (range roughly 23 to 90), and more than 80% were male. Anti-PD-1, anti-PD-L1 or anti-CTLA-4 therapy given earlier was allowed, and 40% had some.

Study-level results: Expanded clones were, on average, more numerous among CD8+ T cells than CD4+. The investigators did not determine what antigen specificity the expanded peripheral T cells had.

This sequence joins TRBV5-4 and TRBJ2-3; TRBD2 agrees at 10 bases. The sequencing used CD4+ or CD8+ T cells sorted from blood, collected in a trial of the OX40 agonist ivuxolimab. The TCR sequence derives from an adult with an advanced solid tumor such as melanoma, head and neck, liver or kidney cancer. DNA for the CDR3: TGTGCCAGCAGCTTGTCCAGCGGGAGGGCAGCAGATACGCAGTATTTT. It yields the protein CASSLSSGRAADTQYF.